This T cell receptor (beta chain) was sequenced in a study of response to subunit inactivated influenza vaccine. TCRdb independently ran MiXCR on the RT-PCR reads; one entry per CDR3 protein. In the table there are about 800,000 distinct CDR3 sequences, around 21% of which are singletons. Study results and caveats: Each seasonal flu vaccination may recruit only limited new T cells, authors suggested.

A word on this clonotype: No antigen is known for it. Given a much more abundant clone one base away, this may be a read error.

The sample consisted of PBMCs from blood, taken more than 4 days after vaccination. This sequence was found in a man aged 45 to 65 who received an inactivated influenza vaccine.

The CDR3 sequence: CASSLQGSSLDTQYF. CDR3 nucleotide sequence: TGTGCCAGCAGTCTTCAGGGGTCAAGTTTAGATACGCAGTATTTT. The V and J genes are TRBV7-2 and TRBJ2-3; weak D call: TRBD1 (6 bases). V was cut by 6 bases and J by 5 bases, with 18 bases left in between. The germline V gene encodes CDR1 SGHTA and CDR2 FQGNSA. The CDR3 has 15 residues. Drawing the rest from reference TRBV7-2 and TRBJ2-3, the complete variable domain is GAGVSQSPSNKVTEKGKDVELRCDPISGHTALYWYRQSLGQGLEFLIYFQGNSAPDKSGLPSDRFSAERTGGSVSTLTIQRTQQEDSAVYLCASSLQGSSLDTQYFGPGTRLTVL.